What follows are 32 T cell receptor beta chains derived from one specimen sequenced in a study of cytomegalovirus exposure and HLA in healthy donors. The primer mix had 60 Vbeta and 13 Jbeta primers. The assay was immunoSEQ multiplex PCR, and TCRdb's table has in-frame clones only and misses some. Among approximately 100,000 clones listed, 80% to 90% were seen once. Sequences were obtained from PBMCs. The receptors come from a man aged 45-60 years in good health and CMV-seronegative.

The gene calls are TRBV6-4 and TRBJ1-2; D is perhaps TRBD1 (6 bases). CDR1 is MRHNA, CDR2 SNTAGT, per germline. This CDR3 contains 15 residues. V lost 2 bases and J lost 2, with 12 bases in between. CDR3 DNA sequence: TGTGCCAGCAGTGACACCGAAACAGGGAACTATGGCTACACCTTC. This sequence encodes CASSDTETGNYGYTF.

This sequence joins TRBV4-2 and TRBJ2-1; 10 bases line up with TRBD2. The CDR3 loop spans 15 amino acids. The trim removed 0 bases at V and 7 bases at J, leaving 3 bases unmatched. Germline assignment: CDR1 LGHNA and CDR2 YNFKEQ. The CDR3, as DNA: TGTGCCAGCAGCCAAGAGTCACTAGCGGGAAATGAGCAGTTCTTC. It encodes CASSQESLAGNEQFF.

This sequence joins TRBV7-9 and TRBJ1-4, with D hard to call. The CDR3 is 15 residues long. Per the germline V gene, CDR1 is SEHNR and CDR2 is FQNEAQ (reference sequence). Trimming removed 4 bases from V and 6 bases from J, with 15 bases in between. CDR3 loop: CASSSPLGGYEKLFF. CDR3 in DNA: TGTGCCAGCAGCTCCCCCCTCGGCGGATATGAAAAACTGTTTTTT.

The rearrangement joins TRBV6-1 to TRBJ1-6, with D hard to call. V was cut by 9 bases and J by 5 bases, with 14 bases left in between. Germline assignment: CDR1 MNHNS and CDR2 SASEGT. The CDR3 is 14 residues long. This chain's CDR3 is CASSAGGDNSPLHF. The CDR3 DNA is TGTGCCAGTTCGGCGGGAGGTGATAATTCACCCCTCCACTTT.

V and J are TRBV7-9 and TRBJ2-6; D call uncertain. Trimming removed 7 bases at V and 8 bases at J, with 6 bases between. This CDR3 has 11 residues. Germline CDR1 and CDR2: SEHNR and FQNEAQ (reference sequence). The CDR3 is CASTLSNVLTF. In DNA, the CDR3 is TGTGCCAGCACCCTATCCAACGTCCTGACTTTC.

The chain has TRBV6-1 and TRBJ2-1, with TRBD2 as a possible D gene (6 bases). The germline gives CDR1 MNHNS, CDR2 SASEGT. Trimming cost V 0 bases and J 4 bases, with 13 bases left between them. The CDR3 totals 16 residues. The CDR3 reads CASSEAGRGIYNEQFF. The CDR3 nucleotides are TGTGCCAGCAGTGAAGCGGGGCGGGGTATATACAATGAGCAGTTCTTC.

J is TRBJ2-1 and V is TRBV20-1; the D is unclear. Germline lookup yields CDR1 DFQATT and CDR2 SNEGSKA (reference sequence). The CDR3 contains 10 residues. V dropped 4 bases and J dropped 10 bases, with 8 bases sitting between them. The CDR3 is CSATLREQFF. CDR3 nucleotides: TGCAGTGCTACCCTCAGGGAGCAGTTCTTC.

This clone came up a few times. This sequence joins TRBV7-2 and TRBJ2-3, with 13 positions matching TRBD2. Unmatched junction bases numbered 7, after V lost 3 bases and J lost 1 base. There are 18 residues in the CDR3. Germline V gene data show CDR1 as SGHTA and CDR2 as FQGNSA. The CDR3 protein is CASSFHLGLAGGTDTQYF. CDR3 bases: TGTGCCAGCAGCTTCCACCTTGGACTAGCGGGGGGCACAGATACGCAGTATTTT.

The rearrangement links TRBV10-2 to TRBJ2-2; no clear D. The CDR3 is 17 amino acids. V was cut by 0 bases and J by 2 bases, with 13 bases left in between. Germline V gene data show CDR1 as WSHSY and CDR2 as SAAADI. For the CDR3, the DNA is TGCGCCAGCAGTGAGTCGAGGCGCACGGTAAACACCGGGGAGCTGTTTTTT. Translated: CASSESRRTVNTGELFF.

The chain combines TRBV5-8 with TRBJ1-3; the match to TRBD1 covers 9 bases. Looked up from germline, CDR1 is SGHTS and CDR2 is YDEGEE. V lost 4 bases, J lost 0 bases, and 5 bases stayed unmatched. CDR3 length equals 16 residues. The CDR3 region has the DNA TGTGCCAGCAGCCCGGACAGGGGCCGCTCTGGAAACACCATATATTTT. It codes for CASSPDRGRSGNTIYF.

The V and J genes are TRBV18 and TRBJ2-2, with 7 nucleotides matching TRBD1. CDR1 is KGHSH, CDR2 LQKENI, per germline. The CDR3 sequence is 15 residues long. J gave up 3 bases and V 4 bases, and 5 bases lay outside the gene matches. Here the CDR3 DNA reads TGTGCCAGCTCACAAGGGACAGACTACACCGGGGAGCTGTTTTTT. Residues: CASSQGTDYTGELFF.

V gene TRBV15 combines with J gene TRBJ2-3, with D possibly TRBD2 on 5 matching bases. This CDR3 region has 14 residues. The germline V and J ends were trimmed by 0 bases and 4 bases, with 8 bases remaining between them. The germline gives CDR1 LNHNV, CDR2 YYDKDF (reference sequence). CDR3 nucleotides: TGTGCCACCAGCAGAGATTGGAGGTCAGATACGCAGTATTTT. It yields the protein CATSRDWRSDTQYF.

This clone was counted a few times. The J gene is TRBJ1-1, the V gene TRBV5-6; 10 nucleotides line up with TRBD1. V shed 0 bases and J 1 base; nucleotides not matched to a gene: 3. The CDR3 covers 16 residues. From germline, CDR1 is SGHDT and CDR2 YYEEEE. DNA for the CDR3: TGTGCCAGCAGCTTGGGACAGGGGGCGACGAACACTGAAGCTTTCTTT. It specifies CASSLGQGATNTEAFF.

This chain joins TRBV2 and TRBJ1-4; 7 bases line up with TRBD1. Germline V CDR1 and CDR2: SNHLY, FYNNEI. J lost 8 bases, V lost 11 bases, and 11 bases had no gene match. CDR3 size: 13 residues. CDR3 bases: TGTGCCGGCGGGGGGACAGTGAAGGAAAAACTGTTTTTT. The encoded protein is CAGGGTVKEKLFF.

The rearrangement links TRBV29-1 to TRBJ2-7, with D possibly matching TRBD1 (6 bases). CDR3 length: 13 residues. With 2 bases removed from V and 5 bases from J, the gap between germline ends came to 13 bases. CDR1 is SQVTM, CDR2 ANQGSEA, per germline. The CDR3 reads CSVELVRGNEQYF. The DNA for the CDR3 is TGCAGCGTTGAATTGGTCAGGGGCAACGAGCAGTACTTC.

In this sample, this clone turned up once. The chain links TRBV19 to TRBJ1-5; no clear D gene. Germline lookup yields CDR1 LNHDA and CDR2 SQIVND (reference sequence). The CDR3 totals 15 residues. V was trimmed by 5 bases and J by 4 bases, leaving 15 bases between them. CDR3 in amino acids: CASSVNSGGNQPQHF. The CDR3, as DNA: TGTGCCAGTAGTGTCAATTCGGGTGGAAATCAGCCCCAGCATTTT. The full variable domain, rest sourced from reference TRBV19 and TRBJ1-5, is DGGITQSPKYLFRKEGQNVTLSCEQNLNHDAMYWYRQDPGQGLRLIYYSQIVNDFQKGDIAEGYSVSREKKESFPLTVTSAQKNPTAFYLCASSVNSGGNQPQHFGDGTRLSIL.

This CDR3 reads CASTKLGSGNQPQHF. For the CDR3, the DNA is TGTGCCAGCACCAAGTTGGGCAGTGGCAATCAGCCCCAGCATTTT. This chain links TRBV6-5 with TRBJ1-5; no clear D gene. The CDR3 is 15 residues long. Germline V gene sequence: CDR1 MNHEY, CDR2 SVGAGI. V was trimmed by 7 bases and J by 2 bases, leaving 15 bases between them.

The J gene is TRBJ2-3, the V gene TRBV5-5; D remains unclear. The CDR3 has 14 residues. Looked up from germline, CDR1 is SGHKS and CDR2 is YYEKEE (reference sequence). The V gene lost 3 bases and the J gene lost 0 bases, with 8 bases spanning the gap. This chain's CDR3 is CASSSKRSTDTQYF. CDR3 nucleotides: TGTGCCAGCAGCTCTAAGAGAAGCACAGATACGCAGTATTTT.

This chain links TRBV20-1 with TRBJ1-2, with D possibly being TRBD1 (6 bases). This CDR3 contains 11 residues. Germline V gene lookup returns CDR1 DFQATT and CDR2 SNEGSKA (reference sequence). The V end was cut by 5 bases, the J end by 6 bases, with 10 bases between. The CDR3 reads CSAGQTDGYTF. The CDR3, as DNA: TGCAGTGCTGGACAGACGGATGGCTACACCTTC.

Written as DNA, the CDR3 is TGTGCCAGCAGCCCAGCGGGGGGGCACGAGCAGTACGTC. Translated: CASSPAGGHEQYV. The chain couples TRBV5-4 to TRBJ2-7; TRBD2 agrees at 10 bases. CDR3 length equals 13 residues. With V trimmed by 4 bases and J by 5 bases, 3 bases remained unmatched. The germline gives CDR1 SGHNT, CDR2 YYREEE (reference sequence).

The CDR3 DNA follows: TGTGCCAGCAGCTCCCTGGCCGGGCGGGGGGGATACAATGAGCAGTTCTTC. Its protein product is CASSSLAGRGGYNEQFF. The chain uses TRBV5-6 and TRBJ2-1, with 9 bases matching TRBD2. Germline V gene sequence: CDR1 SGHDT, CDR2 YYEEEE. The J segment lost 4 bases and the V segment lost 3 bases, leaving 11 bases of the junction unmatched. The CDR3 runs 17 residues.

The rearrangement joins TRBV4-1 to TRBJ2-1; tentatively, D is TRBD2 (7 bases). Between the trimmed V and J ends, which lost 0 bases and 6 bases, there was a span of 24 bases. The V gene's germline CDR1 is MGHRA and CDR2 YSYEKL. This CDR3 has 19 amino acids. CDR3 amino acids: CASSQEGGGQIRASNEQFF. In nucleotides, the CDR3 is TGCGCCAGCAGCCAAGAGGGGGGGGGCCAAATAAGGGCAAGCAATGAGCAGTTCTTC.

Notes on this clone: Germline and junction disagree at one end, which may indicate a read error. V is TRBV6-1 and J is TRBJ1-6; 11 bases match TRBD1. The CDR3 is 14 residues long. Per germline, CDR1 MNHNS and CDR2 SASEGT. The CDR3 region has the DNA TGTGCCAGCAGCCTGGACAGGGGGCTTAGTAATAGAGACTTT. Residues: CASSLDRGLSNRDF.

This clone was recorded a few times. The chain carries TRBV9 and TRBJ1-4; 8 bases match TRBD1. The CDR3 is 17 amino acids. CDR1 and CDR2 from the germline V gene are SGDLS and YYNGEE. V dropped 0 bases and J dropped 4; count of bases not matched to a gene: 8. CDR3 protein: CASSVASNRGNNEKLFF. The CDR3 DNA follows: TGTGCCAGCAGCGTAGCCTCTAACAGGGGGAATAATGAAAAACTGTTTTTT.

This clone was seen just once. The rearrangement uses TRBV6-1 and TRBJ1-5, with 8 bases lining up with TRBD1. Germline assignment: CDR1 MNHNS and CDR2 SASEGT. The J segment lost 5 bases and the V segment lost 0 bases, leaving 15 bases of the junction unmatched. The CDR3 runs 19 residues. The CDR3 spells CASSEAFLRGRAIDQPQHF. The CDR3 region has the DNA TGTGCCAGCAGTGAAGCCTTTCTCAGGGGGCGAGCCATAGATCAGCCCCAGCATTTT.

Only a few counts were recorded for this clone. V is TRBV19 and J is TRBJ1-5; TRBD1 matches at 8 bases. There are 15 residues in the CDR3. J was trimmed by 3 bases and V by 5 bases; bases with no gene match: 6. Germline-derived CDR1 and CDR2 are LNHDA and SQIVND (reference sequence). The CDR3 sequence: CASSDRDRYNQPQHF. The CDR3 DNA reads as TGTGCCAGTAGTGACCGGGACAGGTACAATCAGCCCCAGCATTTT.

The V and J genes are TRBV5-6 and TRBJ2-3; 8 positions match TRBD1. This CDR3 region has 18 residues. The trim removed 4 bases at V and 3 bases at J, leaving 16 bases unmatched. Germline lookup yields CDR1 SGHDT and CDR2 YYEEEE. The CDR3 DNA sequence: TGTGCCAGCAGCGGCGGACAGGGAAGTTTTTTTGGGACAGATACGCAGTATTTT. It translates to CASSGGQGSFFGTDTQYF.

Here the CDR3 reads CASSATGTGETQYF. CDR3 nucleotide sequence: TGTGCCAGCAGCGCAACCGGGACAGGGGAGACCCAGTACTTC. This chain uses TRBV7-2 with TRBJ2-5, with TRBD1 matching 9 bases. J lost 5 bases, V lost 5 bases, and 6 bases had no gene match. Germline values: CDR1 SGHTA, CDR2 FQGNSA. CDR3 length equals 14 residues.

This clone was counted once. This CDR3 is CASRGTSGRNSYNEQFF. The CDR3 DNA follows: TGTGCCAGCAGGGGGACTAGCGGCCGAAACTCCTACAATGAGCAGTTCTTC. The chain combines TRBV28 with TRBJ2-1, with 11 nucleotides matching TRBD2. With V trimmed by 6 bases and J by 0 bases, 7 bases remained unmatched. The CDR3 contains 17 residues. Looked up from germline, CDR1 is MDHEN and CDR2 is SYDVKM.

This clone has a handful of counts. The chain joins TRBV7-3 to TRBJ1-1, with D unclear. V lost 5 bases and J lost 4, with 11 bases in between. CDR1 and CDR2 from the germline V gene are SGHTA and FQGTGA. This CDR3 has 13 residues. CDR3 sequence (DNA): TGTGCCAGCAGCCCGGCCCGAGGCACTGAAGCTTTCTTT. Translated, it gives CASSPARGTEAFF.

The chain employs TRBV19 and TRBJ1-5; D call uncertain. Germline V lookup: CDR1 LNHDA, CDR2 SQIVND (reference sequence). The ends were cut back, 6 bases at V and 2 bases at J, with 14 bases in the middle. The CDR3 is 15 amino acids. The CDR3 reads CASSSLVSGNQPQHF. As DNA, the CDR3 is TGTGCCAGTAGCTCCCTGGTGAGTGGCAATCAGCCCCAGCATTTT.

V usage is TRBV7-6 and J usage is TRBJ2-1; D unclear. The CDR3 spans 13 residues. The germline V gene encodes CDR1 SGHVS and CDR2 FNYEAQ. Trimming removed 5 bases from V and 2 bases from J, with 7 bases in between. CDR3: CASSPIPYNEQFF. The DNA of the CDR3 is TGTGCCAGCAGCCCAATCCCCTACAATGAGCAGTTCTTC.